The clone carrying this T cell receptor beta chain appeared a single time. The target antigen is unknown. This entry belongs to a study of T cells in tumors after PD-1 blockade. The overall study: Treatment was either pembrolizumab 200 mg every 3 weeks or cemiplimab 350 mg every 2 weeks. During anti-PD-1 treatment, some patients continued daily vismodegib 150 mg. Findings and caveats of the study: Blood contained 35% to 50% of the tumor's TCR clonotypes.

This CDR3 has 21 amino acids. CDR1 is SGHTA and CDR2 is FQGTGA in the germline V gene. Trimming removed 4 bases from V and 0 bases from J, with 28 bases in between. Clones were sequenced by immunoSEQ multiplex PCR, and TCRdb holds only the in-frame ones, with some missing. The profile shows about 7,700 clones, around two thirds of them singletons. The source of this sequence is a human donor with basal cell carcinoma. V gene TRBV7-3 combines with J gene TRBJ2-1; a possible D gene is TRBD1 (6 bases). The sample in question was tumor tissue, obtained after anti-PD-1 treatment. The CDR3 nucleotides read TGTGCCAGCAGCTCCCACAGGGAGACGACGGGAAGGAGTAGCTCCTACAATGAGCAGTTCTTC. This sequence encodes CASSSHRETTGRSSSYNEQFF.